This T cell receptor beta chain was retrieved from a study of molecular identifiers for immune sequencing clone quantification. This clonotype was picked up many times. TCRdb re-analysed the PCR reads in MiXCR, keeping a single row per CDR3 protein. The profile covers about 510,000 distinct CDR3 sequences, with less than 30% appearing a single time and roughly 0.79% taken by the ten largest. Germline V lookup: CDR1 LGHNA, CDR2 YSLEER. This CDR3 comprises 15 residues. V was pared by 0 bases and J by 7 bases, with 12 bases between. Sequenced material: naive CD8+ T cells from blood, with Jurkat cell RNA spiked in. Subset denoted: FACS-sorted CD8+CD4-CCR7+CD45RA+ naive T cells. The clonotype comes from a human donor in good health. Some libraries in this study had Jurkat cell RNA spiked in. V usage is TRBV4-3 and J usage is TRBJ1-4, with D possibly matching TRBD1 (6 bases). The DNA for the CDR3 is TGCGCCAGCAGCCAAGATTTAGGGGGGAGTGAAAAACTGTTTTTT. It is translated as CASSQDLGGSEKLFF.